Listed below are T cell receptor beta chains from one sample, sequenced in a study of spatial heterogeneity in lung cancer. TCRdb itself ran the 5' RACE reads through MiXCR, one entry per CDR3 protein. The sample has 40,000 to 55,000 distinct CDR3 sequences, roughly an eighth seen once. Sequences were derived from PBMCs, sampled at surgery. The receptors come from a male donor with early-stage non-small cell lung cancer. CDR3s include the opening cysteine and the closing phenylalanine or tryptophan. Fields, in order: clone size, V gene, CDR3 protein. Clone sizes are given selectively: once, few, many, or a class where the clone is expanded.

>many|TRBV7-2
CASSLAPDQPQHF
>.|TRBV27
CASSDRMRSPLHF
>.|TRBV20-1
CSGEGPSYEQYF
>many|TRBV12-3/TRBV12-4
CASSLGLGSGQETQYF
>once|TRBV5-1
CASSLASVTYNEQFF
>many|TRBV20-1
CSARYPGQGSGNEQFF
>few|TRBV27
CASSNLASHHNEKLFF
>many|TRBV12-3/TRBV12-4
CASSLAALTDTQYF
>.|TRBV29-1
CSVAPTGGYGYTF
>few|TRBV7-7
CASSSTSGSRPAEQFF
>.|TRBV5-1
CASSWSRDEQYF
>many|TRBV7-3
CASSKTSGNTGELFF
>few|TRBV5-1
CASSLGQVNEQYF
>.|TRBV7-2
CASSSPKDRVPRGYTF
>few|TRBV7-9
CASSPPGLVSNIQYF
>.|TRBV29-1
CSVVYLTDSGYTF
>many|TRBV24-1
CATSDSVTNTGELFF
>few|TRBV3-1
CASSQGSDNEQFF
>few|TRBV15
CATSRPLAGQGTYEQYF
>.|TRBV19
CASSIARTNYGYTF
>many|TRBV13
CASEKRGEETQYF
>.|TRBV27
CASSLSGVSYEQYF
>many|TRBV6-2/TRBV6-3
CASSQGNTEAFF
>many|TRBV20-1
CSARGGQDNSPLHF
>.|TRBV5-4
CASSFGGPSPLHF
>few|TRBV6-5
CASSLGREQFF